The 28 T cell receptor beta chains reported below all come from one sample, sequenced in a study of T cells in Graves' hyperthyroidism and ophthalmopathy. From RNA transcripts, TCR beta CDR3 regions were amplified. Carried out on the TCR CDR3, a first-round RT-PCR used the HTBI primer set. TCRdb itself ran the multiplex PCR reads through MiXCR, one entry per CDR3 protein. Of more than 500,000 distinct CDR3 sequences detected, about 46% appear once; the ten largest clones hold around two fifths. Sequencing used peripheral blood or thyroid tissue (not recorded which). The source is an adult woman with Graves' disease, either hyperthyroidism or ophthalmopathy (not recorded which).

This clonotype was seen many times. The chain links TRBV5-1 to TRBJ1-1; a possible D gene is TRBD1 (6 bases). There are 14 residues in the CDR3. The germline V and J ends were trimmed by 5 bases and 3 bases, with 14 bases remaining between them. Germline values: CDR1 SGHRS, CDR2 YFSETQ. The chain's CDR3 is CASSNGGADTEAFF. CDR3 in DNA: TGCGCCAGCAGTAACGGGGGGGCGGACACTGAAGCTTTCTTT.

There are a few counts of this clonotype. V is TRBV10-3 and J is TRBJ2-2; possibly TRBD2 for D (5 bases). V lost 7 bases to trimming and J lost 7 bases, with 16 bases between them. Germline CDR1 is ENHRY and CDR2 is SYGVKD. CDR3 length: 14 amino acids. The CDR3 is CAITGWEPGGELFF. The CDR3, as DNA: TGTGCCATCACCGGTTGGGAGCCAGGCGGGGAGCTGTTTTTT.

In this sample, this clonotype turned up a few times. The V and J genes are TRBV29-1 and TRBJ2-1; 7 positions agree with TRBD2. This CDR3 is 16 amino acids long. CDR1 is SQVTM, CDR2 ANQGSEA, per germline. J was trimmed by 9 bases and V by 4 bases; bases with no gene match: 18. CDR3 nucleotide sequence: TGCAGCGTTGGGGCACTTGCGGGAGTTTTCATCGGTGAGCAGTTCTTC. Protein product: CSVGALAGVFIGEQFF.

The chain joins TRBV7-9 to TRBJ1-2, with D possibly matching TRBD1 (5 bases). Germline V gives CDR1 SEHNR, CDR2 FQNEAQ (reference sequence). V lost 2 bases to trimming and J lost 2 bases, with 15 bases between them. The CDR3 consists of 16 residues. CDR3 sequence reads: CASSLFGIRANYGYTF. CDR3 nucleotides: TGTGCCAGCAGCTTATTTGGTATCAGGGCGAACTATGGCTACACCTTC. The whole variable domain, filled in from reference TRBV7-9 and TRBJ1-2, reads DTGVSQNPRHKITKRGQNVTFRCDPISEHNRLYWYRQTLGQGPEFLTYFQNEAQLEKSRLLSDRFSAERPKGSFSTLEIQRTEQGDSAMYLCASSLFGIRANYGYTFGSGTRLTVV.

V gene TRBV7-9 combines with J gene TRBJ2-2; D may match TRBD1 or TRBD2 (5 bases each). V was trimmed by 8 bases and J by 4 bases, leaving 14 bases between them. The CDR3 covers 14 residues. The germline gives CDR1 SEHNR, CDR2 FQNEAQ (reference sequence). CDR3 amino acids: CASPRGRSTGELFF. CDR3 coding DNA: TGTGCCAGCCCGAGGGGCAGGTCCACCGGGGAGCTGTTTTTT. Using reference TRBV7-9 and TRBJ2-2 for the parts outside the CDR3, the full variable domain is DTGVSQNPRHKITKRGQNVTFRCDPISEHNRLYWYRQTLGQGPEFLTYFQNEAQLEKSRLLSDRFSAERPKGSFSTLEIQRTEQGDSAMYLCASPRGRSTGELFFGEGSRLTVL.

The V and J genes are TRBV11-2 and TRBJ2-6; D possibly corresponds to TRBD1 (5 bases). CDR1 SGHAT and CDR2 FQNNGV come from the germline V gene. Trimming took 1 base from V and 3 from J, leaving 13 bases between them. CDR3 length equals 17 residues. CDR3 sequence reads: CASSLGLVRDGANVLTF. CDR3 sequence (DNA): TGTGCCAGCAGCTTAGGTCTGGTCAGGGATGGGGCCAACGTCCTGACTTTC.

In nucleotides, the CDR3 is TGTGCCAGCAGCTCCCCCCAGAGCAGGGGTAGTTCTGAAGCTTTCTTT. Translating it yields CASSSPQSRGSSEAFF. V is TRBV7-3 and J is TRBJ1-1, with a weak D call TRBD1 (6 bases). The CDR3 runs to 16 residues. V lost 4 bases and J 6 bases, leaving 21 bases between the germline ends. CDR1 is SGHTA, CDR2 FQGTGA, per germline. The full variable domain, with the rest looked up from reference TRBV7-3 and TRBJ1-1, is GAGVSQTPSNKVTEKGKYVELRCDPISGHTALYWYRQSLGQGPEFLIYFQGTGAADDSGLPNDRFFAVRPEGSVSTLKIQRTERGDSAVYLCASSSPQSRGSSEAFFGQGTRLTVV.

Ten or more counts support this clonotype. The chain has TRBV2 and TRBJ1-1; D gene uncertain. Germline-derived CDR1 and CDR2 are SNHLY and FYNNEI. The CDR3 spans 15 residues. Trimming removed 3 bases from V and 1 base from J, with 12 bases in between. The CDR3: CASSDPAVGNTEAFF. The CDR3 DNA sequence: TGTGCCAGCAGTGATCCGGCGGTGGGGAACACTGAAGCTTTCTTT.

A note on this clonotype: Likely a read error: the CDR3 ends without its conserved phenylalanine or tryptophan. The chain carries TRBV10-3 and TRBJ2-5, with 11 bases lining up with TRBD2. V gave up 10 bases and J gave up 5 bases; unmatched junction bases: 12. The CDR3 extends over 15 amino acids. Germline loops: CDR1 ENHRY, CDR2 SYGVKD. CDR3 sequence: CASSPTSGRMETQYL. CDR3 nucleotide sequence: TGTGCCAGCAGCCCAACTAGCGGGAGAATGGAGACCCAGTACCTC.

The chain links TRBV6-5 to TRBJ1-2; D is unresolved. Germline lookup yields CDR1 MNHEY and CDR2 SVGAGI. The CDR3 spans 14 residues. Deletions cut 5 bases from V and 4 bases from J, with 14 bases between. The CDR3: CASSATQWSYGYTF. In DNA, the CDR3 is TGTGCCAGCAGTGCAACACAGTGGAGCTATGGCTACACCTTC.

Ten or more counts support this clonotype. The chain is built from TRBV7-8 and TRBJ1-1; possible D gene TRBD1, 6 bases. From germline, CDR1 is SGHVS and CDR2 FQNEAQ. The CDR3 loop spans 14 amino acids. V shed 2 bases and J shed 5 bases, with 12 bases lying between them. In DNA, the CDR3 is TGTGCCAGCAGCTTAACTGGGGGCATAACTGAAGCTTTCTTT. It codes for CASSLTGGITEAFF.

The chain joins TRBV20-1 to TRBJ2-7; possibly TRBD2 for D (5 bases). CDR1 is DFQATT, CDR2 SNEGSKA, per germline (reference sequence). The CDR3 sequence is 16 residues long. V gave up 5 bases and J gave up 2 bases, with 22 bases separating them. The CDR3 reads CSAPPIRGLTTYEQYF. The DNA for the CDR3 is TGCAGTGCTCCTCCCATTCGGGGTCTTACCACCTACGAGCAGTACTTC.

CDR3 bases: TGTGCCAGCAGCGGTTGGGACAGGGAGGGGGAGACCCAGTACTTC. It yields the protein CASSGWDREGETQYF. V gene TRBV11-2 combines with J gene TRBJ2-5; 9 nucleotides agree with TRBD1. The germline gives CDR1 SGHAT, CDR2 FQNNGV. The trim removed 5 bases at V and 5 bases at J, leaving 9 bases unmatched. There are 15 residues in the CDR3. Full variable domain (missing parts from reference TRBV11-2 and TRBJ2-5): EAGVAQSPRYKIIEKRQSVAFWCNPISGHATLYWYQQILGQGPKLLIQFQNNGVVDDSQLPKDRFSAERLKGVDSTLKIQPAKLEDSAVYLCASSGWDREGETQYFGPGTRLLVL.

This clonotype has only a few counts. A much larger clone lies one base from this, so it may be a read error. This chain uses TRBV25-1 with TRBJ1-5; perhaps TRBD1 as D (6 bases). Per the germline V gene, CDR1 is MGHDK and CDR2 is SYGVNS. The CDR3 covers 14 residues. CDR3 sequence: CTSSQTGYNQPQHF. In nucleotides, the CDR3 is TGTACCAGCAGTCAAACAGGGTACAATCAGCCCCAGCATTTT.

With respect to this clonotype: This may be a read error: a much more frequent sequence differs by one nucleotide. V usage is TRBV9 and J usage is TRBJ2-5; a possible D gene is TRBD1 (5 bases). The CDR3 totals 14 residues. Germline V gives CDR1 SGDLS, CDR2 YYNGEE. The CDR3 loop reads CASSVGWGLETQCF. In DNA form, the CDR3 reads TGTGCCAGCAGCGTAGGTTGGGGCTTGGAGACCCAGTGCTTC.

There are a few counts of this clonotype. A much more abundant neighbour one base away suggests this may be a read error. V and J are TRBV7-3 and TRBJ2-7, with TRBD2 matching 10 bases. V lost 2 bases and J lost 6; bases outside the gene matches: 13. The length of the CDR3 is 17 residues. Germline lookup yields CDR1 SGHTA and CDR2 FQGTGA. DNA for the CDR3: TGTGCCAGCAGCTTAGTGCCCCGGACTAGCGGAACCTGCGAGCAGTACTTC. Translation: CASSLVPRTSGTCEQYF. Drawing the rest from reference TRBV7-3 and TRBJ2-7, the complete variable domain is GAGVSQTPSNKVTEKGKYVELRCDPISGHTALYWYRQSLGQGPEFLIYFQGTGAADDSGLPNDRFFAVRPEGSVSTLKIQRTERGDSAVYLCASSLVPRTSGTCEQYFGPGTRLTVT.

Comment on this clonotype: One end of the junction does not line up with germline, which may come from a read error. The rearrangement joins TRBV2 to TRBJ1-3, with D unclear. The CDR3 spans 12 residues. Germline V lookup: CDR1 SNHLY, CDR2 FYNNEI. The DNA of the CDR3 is TGTGCCAGCAGCGGCCTTGGAGACACCATATATTTT. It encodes CASSGLGDTIYF.

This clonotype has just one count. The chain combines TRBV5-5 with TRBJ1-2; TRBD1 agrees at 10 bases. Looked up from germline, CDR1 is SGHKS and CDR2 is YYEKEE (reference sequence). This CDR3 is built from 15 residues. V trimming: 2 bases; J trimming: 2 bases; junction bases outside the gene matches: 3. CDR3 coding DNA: TGTGCCAGCAGCTTCTCGGGACAGGGGAACTATGGCTACACCTTC. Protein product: CASSFSGQGNYGYTF.

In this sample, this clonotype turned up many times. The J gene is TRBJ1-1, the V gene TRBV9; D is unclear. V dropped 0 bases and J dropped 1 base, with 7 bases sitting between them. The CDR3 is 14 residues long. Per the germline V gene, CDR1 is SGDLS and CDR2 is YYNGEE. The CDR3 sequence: CASSVATKNTEAFF. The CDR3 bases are TGTGCCAGCAGCGTAGCTACAAAGAACACTGAAGCTTTCTTT.

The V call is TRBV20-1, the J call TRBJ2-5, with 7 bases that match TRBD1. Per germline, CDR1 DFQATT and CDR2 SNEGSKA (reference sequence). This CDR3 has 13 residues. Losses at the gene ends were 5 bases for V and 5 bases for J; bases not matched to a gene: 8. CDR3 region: CSAAKQGLETQYF. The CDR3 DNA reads TGCAGTGCTGCAAAACAGGGGTTGGAGACCCAGTACTTC.

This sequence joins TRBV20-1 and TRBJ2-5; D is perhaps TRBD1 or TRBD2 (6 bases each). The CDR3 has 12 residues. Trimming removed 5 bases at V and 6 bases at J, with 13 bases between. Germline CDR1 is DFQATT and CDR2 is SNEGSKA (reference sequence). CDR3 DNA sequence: TGCAGTGCTTATACCCGGGGGCAGACCCAGTACTTC. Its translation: CSAYTRGQTQYF.

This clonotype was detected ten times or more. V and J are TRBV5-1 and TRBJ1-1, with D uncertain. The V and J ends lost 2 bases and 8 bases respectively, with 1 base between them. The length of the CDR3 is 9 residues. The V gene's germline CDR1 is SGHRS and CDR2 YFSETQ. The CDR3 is CASSLEAFF. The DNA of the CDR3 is TGCGCCAGCAGCTTAGAAGCTTTCTTT. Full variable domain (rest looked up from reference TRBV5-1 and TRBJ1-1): KAGVTQTPRYLIKTRGQQVTLSCSPISGHRSVSWYQQTPGQGLQFLFEYFSETQRNKGNFPGRFSGRQFSNSRSEMNVSTLELGDSALYLCASSLEAFFGQGTRLTVV.

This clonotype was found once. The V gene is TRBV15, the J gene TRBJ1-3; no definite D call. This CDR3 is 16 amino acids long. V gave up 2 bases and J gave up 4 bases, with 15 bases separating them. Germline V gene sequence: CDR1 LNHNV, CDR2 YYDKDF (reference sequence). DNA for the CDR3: TGTGCCACCAGCAGAACTAGAAACGTGGAAGGAAACACCATATATTTT. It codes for CATSRTRNVEGNTIYF.

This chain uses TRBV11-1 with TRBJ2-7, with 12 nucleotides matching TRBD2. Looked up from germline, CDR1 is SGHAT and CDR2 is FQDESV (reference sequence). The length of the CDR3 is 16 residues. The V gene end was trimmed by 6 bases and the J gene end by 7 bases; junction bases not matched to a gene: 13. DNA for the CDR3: TGTGCCAGCAGTTCAACCCGGACTAGCGGGACTTGGGAGCAGTACTTC. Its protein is CASSSTRTSGTWEQYF.

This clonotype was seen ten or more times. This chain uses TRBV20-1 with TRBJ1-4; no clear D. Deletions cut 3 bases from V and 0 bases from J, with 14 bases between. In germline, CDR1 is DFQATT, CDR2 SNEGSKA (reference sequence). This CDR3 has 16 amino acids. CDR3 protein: CSARVTSAATNEKLFF. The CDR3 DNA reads TGCAGTGCTAGGGTTACCTCAGCCGCAACTAATGAAAAACTGTTTTTT.

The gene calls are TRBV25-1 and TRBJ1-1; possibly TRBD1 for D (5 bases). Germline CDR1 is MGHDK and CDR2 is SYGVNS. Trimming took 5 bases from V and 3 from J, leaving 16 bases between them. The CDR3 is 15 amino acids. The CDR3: CASSSGTPADTEAFF. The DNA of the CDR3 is TGTGCCAGCAGTTCCGGGACGCCGGCAGACACTGAAGCTTTCTTT.

The CDR3 loop reads CSVTQTSGRPYF. Written as DNA, the CDR3 is TGCAGCGTAACGCAGACTAGCGGGAGGCCCTACTTC. The V and J genes are TRBV29-1 and TRBJ2-7; 13 bases map to TRBD2. The CDR3 spans 12 residues. With V trimmed by 6 bases and J by 13 bases, 9 bases remained unmatched. Per the germline V gene, CDR1 is SQVTM and CDR2 is ANQGSEA.

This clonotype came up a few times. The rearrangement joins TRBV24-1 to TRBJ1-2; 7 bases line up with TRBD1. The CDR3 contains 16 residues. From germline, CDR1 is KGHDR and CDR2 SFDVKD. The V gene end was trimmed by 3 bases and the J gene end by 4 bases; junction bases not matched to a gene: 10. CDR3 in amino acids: CATSDPRTGGTYGYTF. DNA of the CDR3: TGTGCCACCAGTGATCCGCGGACAGGAGGGACCTATGGCTACACCTTC.